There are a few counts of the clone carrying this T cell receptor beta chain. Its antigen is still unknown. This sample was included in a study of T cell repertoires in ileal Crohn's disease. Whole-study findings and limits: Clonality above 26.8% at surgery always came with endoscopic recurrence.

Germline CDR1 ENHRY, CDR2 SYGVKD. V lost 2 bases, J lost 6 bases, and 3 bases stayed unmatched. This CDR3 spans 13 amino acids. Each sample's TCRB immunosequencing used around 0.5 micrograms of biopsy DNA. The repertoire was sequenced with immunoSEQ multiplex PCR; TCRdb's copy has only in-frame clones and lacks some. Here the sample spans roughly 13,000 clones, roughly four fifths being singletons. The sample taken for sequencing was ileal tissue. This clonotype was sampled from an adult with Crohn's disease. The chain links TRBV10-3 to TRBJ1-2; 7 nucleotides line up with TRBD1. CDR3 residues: CAISEEQGHGYTF. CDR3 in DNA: TGTGCCATCAGTGAGGAACAGGGGCATGGCTACACCTTC.